This TCR beta chain was obtained from a study of blood T cell repertoires in COVID-19. Study as a whole: Samples representing acute and convalescent COVID-19 were sourced from the United States, Italy and Spain. In each case, the material was cDNA or gDNA derived from T cells, B-cell-depleted T cells, or PBMCs.

Study processing details: For nucleated cells, counts were estimated from reference gene primer amplification. Produced via immunoSEQ multiplex PCR; TCRdb's table is partial and in-frame only. V, J and clone size are those of that table, while D and trimming were read from the DNA. The sample carries some 200,000 clones, 70% to 90% recorded once. It was during active infection that Seattle patients were enrolled and then longitudinally followed. As for this clone: Other DNA sequences in the same sample also yield this CDR3.

The ends lost 2 bases at V and 2 bases at J; junction bases unmatched: 0. CDR1 and CDR2 from the germline V gene are MNHNS and SASEGT. The CDR3 runs 15 residues. The source material was peripheral blood. This clonotype was sampled from a man aged 45 to 65 with COVID-19, enrolled during active disease. This chain links TRBV6-1 with TRBJ2-5; 12 nucleotides align to TRBD2. The CDR3 here is CASSELAGGQETQYF. The CDR3 DNA reads TGTGCCAGCAGTGAACTAGCGGGGGGGCAAGAGACCCAGTACTTC.